This TCR beta chain was sequenced for a study of blood T cell repertoires in COVID-19. The CDR3 runs 14 residues. Germline V gene lookup returns CDR1 MGHRA and CDR2 YSYEKL. Losses at the gene ends were 3 bases for V and 2 bases for J; bases not matched to a gene: 1. In the original analysis: The assay estimated nucleated cells by amplifying reference gene primers. Method: immunoSEQ multiplex PCR; TCRdb's copy keeps in-frame clones and lacks some. That table furnishes V, J and clone size, whereas the DNA furnished D and trimming. Of roughly 170,000 clones in the sample, more than 75% were seen once. Everyone who took part was about 18 to 89 years old, and they came from 24 US areas. Participants' reported clinical history set cohort assignment.

Sequencing used PBMCs or T cells enriched from blood (not recorded which). This receptor was identified in a woman in her forties or fifties who had recovered from COVID-19. The J gene is TRBJ1-5, the V gene TRBV4-1; 7 bases fit TRBD1. In DNA, the CDR3 is TGCGCCAGCAGCCAGGGGACAGGCAATCAGCCCCAGCATTTT. It specifies CASSQGTGNQPQHF.